Sequencing of this T cell receptor (beta chain) was carried out in a study of blood T cells in healthy people across ages. Study-level findings and limits: The long-lived group displayed more naive CD4+ cells, plus higher diversity, than the aged donors did. Researchers report that TCR beta diversity correlated strongly with naive T cell percentage.

The CDR3 spans 14 residues. Germline values: CDR1 LGHDT, CDR2 YNNKEL (reference sequence). Trimming took off 6 bases at V and 4 bases at J, with 15 bases between the two ends. PCR was performed a second time for roughly 7 to 11 cycles using a sample-barcoded 5' primer and a J-beta primer mix. Using its own MiXCR run on the 5' RACE reads, TCRdb lists one record per CDR3 protein. Counted here are about 1.6 million distinct CDR3 sequences, 34% occurring once; the ten biggest clones make up 10% to 12%. Comments on this clonotype: The antigen remains unidentified.

In terms of origin and age, donors were healthy Caucasian individuals from Russia aged 6 to 90. V is TRBV3-1 and J is TRBJ1-2; D unclear. Material for sequencing was blood. The clonotype comes from a woman aged 30 to 39 in good health. The DNA for the CDR3 is TGTGCCAGCAGTCCTGGGTCGGACCCCTATGGCTACACCTTC. This translates into CASSPGSDPYGYTF. The variable domain in full, completed from reference TRBV3-1 and TRBJ1-2, reads DTAVSQTPKYLVTQMGNDKSIKCEQNLGHDTMYWYKQDSKKFLKIMFSYNNKELIINETVPNRFSPKSPDKAHLNLHINSLELGDSAVYFCASSPGSDPYGYTFGSGTRLTVV.